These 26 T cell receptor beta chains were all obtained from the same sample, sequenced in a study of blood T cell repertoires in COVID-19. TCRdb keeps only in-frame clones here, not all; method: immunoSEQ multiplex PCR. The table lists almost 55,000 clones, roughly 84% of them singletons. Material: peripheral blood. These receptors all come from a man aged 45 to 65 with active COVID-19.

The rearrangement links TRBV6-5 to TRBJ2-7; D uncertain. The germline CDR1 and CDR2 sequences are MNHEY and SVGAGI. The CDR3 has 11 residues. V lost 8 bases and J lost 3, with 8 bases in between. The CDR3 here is CASVQNYEQYF. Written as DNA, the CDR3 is TGTGCCAGCGTTCAGAACTACGAGCAGTACTTC.

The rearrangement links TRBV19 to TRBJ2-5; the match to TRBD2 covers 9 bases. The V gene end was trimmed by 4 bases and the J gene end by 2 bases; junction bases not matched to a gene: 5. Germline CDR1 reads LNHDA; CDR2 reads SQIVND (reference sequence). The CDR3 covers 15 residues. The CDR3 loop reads CASSRGLARQETQYF. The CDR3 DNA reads TGTGCCAGTAGTAGGGGACTAGCCAGGCAAGAGACCCAGTACTTC. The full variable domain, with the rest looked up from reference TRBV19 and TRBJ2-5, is DGGITQSPKYLFRKEGQNVTLSCEQNLNHDAMYWYRQDPGQGLRLIYYSQIVNDFQKGDIAEGYSVSREKKESFPLTVTSAQKNPTAFYLCASSRGLARQETQYFGPGTRLLVL.

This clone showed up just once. DNA of the CDR3: TGTGCCAGCAGCTCCAGACTAGCGGGGGGACACAATGAGCAGTTCTTC. Protein sequence: CASSSRLAGGHNEQFF. The J gene is TRBJ2-1, the V gene TRBV21-1; TRBD2 is the table's D call, not checked against the DNA. TRBV21-1 is designated a pseudogene. The length of the CDR3 is 16 residues.

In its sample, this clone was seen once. The CDR3 DNA reads TGCAGCGTTCCAAGGGGGTTAAGGGGGAGCTCCTACAATGAGCAGTTCTTC. Amino acids: CSVPRGLRGSSYNEQFF. The chain joins TRBV29-1 to TRBJ2-1, with D perhaps matching TRBD1 (6 bases). The V end was cut by 5 bases, the J end by 0 bases, with 20 bases between. CDR1 is SQVTM and CDR2 is ANQGSEA in the germline V gene. This CDR3 is 17 amino acids long.

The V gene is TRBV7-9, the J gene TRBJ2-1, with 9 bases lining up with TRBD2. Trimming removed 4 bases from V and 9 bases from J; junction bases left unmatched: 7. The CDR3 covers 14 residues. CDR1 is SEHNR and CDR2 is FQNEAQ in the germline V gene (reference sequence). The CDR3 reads CASSWGGGAVEQFF. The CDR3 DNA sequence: TGTGCCAGCAGCTGGGGCGGGGGGGCCGTTGAGCAGTTCTTC. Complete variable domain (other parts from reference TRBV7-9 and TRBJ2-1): DTGVSQNPRHKITKRGQNVTFRCDPISEHNRLYWYRQTLGQGPEFLTYFQNEAQLEKSRLLSDRFSAERPKGSFSTLEIQRTEQGDSAMYLCASSWGGGAVEQFFGPGTRLTVL.

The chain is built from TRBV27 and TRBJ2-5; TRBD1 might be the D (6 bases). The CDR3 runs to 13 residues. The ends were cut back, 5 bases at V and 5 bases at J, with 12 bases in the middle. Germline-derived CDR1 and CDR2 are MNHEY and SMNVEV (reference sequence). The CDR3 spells CASSRQVYETQYF. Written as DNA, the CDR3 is TGTGCCAGCAGTCGACAGGTTTACGAGACCCAGTACTTC.

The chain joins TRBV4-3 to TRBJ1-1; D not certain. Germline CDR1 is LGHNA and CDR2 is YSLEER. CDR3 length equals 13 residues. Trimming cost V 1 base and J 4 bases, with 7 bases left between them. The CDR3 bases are TGCGCCAGCAGCCAAGCCACAGCCACTGAAGCTTTCTTT. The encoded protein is CASSQATATEAFF.

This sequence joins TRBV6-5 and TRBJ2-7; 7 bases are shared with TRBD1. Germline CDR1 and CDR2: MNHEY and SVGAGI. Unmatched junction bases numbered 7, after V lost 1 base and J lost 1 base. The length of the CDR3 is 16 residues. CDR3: CASSYYRGPKSYEQYF. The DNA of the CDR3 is TGTGCCAGCAGTTACTATAGGGGGCCAAAGTCCTACGAGCAGTACTTC.

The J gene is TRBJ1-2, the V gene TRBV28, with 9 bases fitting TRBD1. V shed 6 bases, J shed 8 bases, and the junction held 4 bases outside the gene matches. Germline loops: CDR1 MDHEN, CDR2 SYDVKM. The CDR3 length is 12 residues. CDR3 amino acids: CASRDRGGGYTF. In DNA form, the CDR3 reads TGTGCCAGCAGGGACAGGGGTGGCGGCTACACCTTC.

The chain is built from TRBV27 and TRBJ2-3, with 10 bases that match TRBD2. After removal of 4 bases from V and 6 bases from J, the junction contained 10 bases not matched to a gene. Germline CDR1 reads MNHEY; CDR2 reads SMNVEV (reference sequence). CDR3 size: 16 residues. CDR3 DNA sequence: TGTGCCAGCAGTTACGGACTAGCGGCTCAGGGGGATACGCAGTATTTT. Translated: CASSYGLAAQGDTQYF.

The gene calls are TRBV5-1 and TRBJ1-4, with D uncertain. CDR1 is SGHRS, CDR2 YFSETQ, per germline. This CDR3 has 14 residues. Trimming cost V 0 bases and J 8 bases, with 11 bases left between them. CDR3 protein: CASSLGDAGEKLFF. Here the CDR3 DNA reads TGCGCCAGCAGCTTGGGTGACGCGGGGGAAAAACTGTTTTTT.

The CDR3 protein is CASSDSRASTNEKLFF. The CDR3 bases are TGTGCCAGCAGTGACTCCAGGGCAAGCACTAATGAAAAACTGTTTTTT. The chain uses TRBV2 and TRBJ1-4; tentatively, D is TRBD1 (5 bases). CDR3 length equals 16 residues. V lost 3 bases to trimming and J lost 2 bases, with 13 bases between them. Germline V lookup: CDR1 SNHLY, CDR2 FYNNEI.

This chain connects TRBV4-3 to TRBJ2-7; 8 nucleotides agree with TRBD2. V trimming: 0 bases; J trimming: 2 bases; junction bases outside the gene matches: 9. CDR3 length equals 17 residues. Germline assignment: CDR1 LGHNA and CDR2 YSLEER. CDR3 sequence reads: CASSQENSGLAPYEQYF. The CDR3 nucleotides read TGCGCCAGCAGCCAAGAAAATAGTGGACTAGCACCCTACGAGCAGTACTTC.

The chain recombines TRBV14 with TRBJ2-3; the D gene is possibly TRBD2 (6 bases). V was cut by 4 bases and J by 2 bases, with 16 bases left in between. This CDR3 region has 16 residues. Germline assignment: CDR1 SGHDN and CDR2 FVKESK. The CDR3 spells CASSPSRRGLTDTQYF. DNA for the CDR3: TGTGCCAGCAGCCCTAGCAGGAGGGGCCTCACAGATACGCAGTATTTT. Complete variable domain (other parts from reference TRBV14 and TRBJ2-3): EAGVTQFPSHSVIEKGQTVTLRCDPISGHDNLYWYRRVMGKEIKFLLHFVKESKQDESGMPNNRFLAERTGGTYSTLKVQPAELEDSGVYFCASSPSRRGLTDTQYFGPGTRLTVL.

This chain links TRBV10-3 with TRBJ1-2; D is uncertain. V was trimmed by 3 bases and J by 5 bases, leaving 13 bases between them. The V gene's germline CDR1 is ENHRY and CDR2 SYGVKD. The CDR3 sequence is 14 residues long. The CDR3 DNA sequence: TGTGCCATCAGTGATACAGTTTCGGATTATGGCTACACCTTC. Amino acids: CAISDTVSDYGYTF.

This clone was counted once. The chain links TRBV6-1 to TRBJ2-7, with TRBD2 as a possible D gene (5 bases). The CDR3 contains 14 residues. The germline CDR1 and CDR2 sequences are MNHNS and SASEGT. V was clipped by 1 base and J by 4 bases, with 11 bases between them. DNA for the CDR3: TGTGCCAGCAGTGAAGGAGGGATGGAGTACGAGCAGTACTTC. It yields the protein CASSEGGMEYEQYF.

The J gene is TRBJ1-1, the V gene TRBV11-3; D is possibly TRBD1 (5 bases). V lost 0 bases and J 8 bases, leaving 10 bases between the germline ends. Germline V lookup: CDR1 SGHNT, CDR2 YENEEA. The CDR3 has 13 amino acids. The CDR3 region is CASSLDTGGEAFF. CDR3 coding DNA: TGTGCCAGCAGCTTAGATACCGGGGGGGAAGCTTTCTTT.

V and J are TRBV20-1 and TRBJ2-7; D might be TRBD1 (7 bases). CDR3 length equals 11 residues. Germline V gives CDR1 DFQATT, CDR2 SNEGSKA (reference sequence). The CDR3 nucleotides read TGCAGCCGGGGGACAGCATACGAGCAGTACTTC. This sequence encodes CSRGTAYEQYF.

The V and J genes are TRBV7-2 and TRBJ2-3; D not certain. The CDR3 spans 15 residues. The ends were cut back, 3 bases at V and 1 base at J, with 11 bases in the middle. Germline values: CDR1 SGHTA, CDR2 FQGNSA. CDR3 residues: CASSFRGGGTDTQYF. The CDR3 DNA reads TGTGCCAGCAGCTTTAGAGGCGGAGGCACAGATACGCAGTATTTT.

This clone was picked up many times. The CDR3 nucleotides are TGTGCCAGCAGCGTACTAGCGGGGGACACAGATACGCAGTATTTT. Encoded protein: CASSVLAGDTDTQYF. The V call is TRBV9, the J call TRBJ2-3; 10 bases fit TRBD2. The CDR3 sequence is 15 residues long. The ends lost 1 base at V and 2 bases at J; junction bases unmatched: 1. Germline V gives CDR1 SGDLS, CDR2 YYNGEE.

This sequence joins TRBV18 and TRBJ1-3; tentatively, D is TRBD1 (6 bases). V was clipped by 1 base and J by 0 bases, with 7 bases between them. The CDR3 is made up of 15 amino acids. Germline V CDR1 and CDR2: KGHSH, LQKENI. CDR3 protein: CASSPRTVSGNTIYF. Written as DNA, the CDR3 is TGTGCCAGCTCACCACGGACAGTCTCTGGAAACACCATATATTTT.

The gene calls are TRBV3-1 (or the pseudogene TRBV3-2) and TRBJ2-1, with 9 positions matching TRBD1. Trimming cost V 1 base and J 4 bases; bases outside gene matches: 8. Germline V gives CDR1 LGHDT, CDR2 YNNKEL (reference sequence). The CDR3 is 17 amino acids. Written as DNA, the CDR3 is TGTGCCAGCAGCCAAGGACACAGGGGGCGCGGATACAATGAGCAGTTCTTC. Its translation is CASSQGHRGRGYNEQFF.

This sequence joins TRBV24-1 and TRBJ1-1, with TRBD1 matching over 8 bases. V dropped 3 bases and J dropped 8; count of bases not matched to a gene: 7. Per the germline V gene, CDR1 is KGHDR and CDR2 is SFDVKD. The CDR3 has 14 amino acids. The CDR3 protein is CATSDTGTGGEAFF. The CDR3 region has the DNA TGTGCCACCAGTGATACCGGGACAGGAGGGGAAGCTTTCTTT.

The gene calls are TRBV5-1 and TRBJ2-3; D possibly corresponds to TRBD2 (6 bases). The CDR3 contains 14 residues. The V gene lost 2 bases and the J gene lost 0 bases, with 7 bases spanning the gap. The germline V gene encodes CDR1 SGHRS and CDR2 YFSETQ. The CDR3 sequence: CASSFRGSTDTQYF. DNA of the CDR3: TGCGCCAGCAGCTTTCGGGGGAGCACAGATACGCAGTATTTT.

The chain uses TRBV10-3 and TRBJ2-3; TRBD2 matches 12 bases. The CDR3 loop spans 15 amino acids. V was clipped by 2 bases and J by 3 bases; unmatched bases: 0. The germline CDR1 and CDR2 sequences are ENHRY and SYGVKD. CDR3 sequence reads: CAISEGLAGTDTQYF. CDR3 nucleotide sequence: TGTGCCATCAGTGAGGGACTAGCGGGAACAGATACGCAGTATTTT.

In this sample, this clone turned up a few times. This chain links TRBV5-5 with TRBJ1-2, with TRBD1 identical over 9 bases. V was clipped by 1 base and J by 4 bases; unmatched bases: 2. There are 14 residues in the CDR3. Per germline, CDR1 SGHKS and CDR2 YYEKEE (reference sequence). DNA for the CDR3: TGTGCCAGCAGCTTGACAGGGGGCGGCTATGGCTACACCTTC. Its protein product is CASSLTGGGYGYTF.